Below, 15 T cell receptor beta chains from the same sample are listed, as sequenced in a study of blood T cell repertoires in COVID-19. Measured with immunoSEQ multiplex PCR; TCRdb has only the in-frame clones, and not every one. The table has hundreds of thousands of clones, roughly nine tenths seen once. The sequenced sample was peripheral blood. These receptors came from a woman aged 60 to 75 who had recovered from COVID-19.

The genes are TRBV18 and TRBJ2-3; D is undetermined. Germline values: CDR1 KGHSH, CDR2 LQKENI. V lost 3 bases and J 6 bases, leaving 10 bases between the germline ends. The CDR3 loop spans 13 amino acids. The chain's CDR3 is CASSPPGPDTQYF. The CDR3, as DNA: TGTGCCAGCTCACCTCCAGGTCCGGATACGCAGTATTTT.

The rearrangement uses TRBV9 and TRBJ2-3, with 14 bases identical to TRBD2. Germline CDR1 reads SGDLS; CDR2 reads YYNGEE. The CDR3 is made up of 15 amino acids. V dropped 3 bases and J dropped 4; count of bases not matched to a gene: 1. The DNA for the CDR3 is TGTGCCAGCAGCGGACTAGCGGGGGGGCCAGATACGCAGTATTTT. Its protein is CASSGLAGGPDTQYF.

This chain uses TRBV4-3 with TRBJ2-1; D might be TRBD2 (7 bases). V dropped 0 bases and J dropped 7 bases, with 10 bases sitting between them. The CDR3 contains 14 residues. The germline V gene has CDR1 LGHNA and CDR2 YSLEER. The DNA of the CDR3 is TGCGCCAGCAGCCAAGAGGGGGGGCGGAATGAGCAGTTCTTC. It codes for CASSQEGGRNEQFF.

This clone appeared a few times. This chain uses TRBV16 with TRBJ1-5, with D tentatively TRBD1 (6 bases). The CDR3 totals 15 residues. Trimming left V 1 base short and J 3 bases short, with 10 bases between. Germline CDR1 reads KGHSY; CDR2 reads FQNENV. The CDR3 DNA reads TGTGCCAGCAGCCAATACTCAGGGGCCAATCAGCCCCAGCATTTT. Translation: CASSQYSGANQPQHF.

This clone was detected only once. CDR3 protein: CASSQRGGYGYTF. CDR3 nucleotide sequence: TGTGCCAGCAGCCAAAGAGGAGGGTACGGCTACACCTTC. The rearrangement joins TRBV3-1 (or the pseudogene TRBV3-2) to TRBJ1-2; D is uncertain. V lost 2 bases and J 8 bases, leaving 12 bases between the germline ends. Germline V gene lookup returns CDR1 LGHDT and CDR2 YNNKEL (reference sequence). The CDR3 runs 13 residues.

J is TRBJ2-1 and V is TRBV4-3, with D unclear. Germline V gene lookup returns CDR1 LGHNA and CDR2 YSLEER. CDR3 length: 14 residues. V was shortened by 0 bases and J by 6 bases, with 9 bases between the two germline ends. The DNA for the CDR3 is TGCGCCAGCAGCCAAGAGGAACTATCCAATGAGCAGTTCTTC. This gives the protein CASSQEELSNEQFF.

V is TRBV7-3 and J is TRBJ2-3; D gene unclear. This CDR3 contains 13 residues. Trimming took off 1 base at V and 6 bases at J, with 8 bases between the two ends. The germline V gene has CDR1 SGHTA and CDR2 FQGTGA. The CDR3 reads CASSLRPEDTQYF. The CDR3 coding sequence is TGTGCCAGCAGCTTAAGACCGGAGGATACGCAGTATTTT.

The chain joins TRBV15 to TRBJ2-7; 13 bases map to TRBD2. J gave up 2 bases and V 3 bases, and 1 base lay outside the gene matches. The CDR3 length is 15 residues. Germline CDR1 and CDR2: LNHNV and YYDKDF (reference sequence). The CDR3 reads CATSSGLAGAYEQYF. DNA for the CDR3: TGTGCCACCAGCAGCGGACTAGCGGGGGCCTACGAGCAGTACTTC. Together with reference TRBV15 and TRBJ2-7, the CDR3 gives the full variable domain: DAMVIQNPRYQVTQFGKPVTLSCSQTLNHNVMYWYQQKSSQAPKLLFHYYDKDFNNEADTPDNFQSRRPNTSFCFLDIRSPGLGDTAMYLCATSSGLAGAYEQYFGPGTRLTVT.

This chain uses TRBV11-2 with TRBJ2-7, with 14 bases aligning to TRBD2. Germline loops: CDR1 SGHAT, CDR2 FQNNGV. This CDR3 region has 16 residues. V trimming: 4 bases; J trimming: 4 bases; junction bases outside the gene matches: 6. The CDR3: CASSSPTSGGDYEQYF. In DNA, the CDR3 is TGTGCCAGCAGCTCGCCGACTAGCGGGGGGGATTACGAGCAGTACTTC.

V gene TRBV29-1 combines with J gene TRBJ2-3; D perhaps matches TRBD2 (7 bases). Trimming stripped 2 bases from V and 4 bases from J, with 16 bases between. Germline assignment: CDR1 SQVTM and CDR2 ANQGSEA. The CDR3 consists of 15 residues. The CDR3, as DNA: TGCAGCGTTGAATCGGGGGGCATCTTTGCAGATACGCAGTATTTT. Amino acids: CSVESGGIFADTQYF.

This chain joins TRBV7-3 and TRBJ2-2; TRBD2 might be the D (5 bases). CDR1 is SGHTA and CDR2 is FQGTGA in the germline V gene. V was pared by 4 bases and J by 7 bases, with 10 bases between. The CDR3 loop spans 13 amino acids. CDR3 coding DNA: TGTGCCAGCAGCTCCACTAGTTTCGGGGAGCTGTTTTTT. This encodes CASSSTSFGELFF.

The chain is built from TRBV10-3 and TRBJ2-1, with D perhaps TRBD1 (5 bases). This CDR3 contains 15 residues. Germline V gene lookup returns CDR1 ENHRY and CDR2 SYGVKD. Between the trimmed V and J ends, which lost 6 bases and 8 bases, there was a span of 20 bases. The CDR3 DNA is TGTGCCATCAGGTTATTCGGACATAGTCAGGATGAGCAGTTCTTC. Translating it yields CAIRLFGHSQDEQFF.

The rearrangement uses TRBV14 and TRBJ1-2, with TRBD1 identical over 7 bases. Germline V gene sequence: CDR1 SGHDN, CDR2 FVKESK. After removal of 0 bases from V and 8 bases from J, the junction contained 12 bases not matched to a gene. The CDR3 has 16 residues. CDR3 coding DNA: TGTGCCAGCAGCCAAGAGTTTATAGGGGGCTATCGGGGCTACACCTTC. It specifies CASSQEFIGGYRGYTF.

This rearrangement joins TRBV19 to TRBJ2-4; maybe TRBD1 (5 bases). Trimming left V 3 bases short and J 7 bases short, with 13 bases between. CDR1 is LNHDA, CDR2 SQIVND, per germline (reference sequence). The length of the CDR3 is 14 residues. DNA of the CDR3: TGTGCCAGTAGTATCTCCCAGGGATATAACATTCAGTACTTC. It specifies CASSISQGYNIQYF. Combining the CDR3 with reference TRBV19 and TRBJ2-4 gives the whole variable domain DGGITQSPKYLFRKEGQNVTLSCEQNLNHDAMYWYRQDPGQGLRLIYYSQIVNDFQKGDIAEGYSVSREKKESFPLTVTSAQKNPTAFYLCASSISQGYNIQYFGAGTRLSVL.

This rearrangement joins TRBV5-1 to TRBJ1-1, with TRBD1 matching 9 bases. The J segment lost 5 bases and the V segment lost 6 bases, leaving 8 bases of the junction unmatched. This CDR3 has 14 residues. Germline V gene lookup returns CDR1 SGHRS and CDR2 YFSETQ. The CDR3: CASTGTGGYTEAFF. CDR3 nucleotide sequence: TGCGCCAGCACGGGAACAGGGGGCTATACTGAAGCTTTCTTT.